Following are 28 T cell receptor beta chains from one sample sequenced in a study of blood T cells in healthy people across ages. A second PCR of 7 to 11 cycles used a sample-barcoded 5' primer and a J-beta primer mix. TCRdb analysed the 5' RACE reads with MiXCR anew, one entry per CDR3 protein. The repertoire has about 380,000 distinct CDR3 sequences, roughly half of them found once; the top ten carry around 49%. Sequenced sample: blood. The receptors originated from a man between 60 and 75 years old in good health.

V is TRBV5-1 and J is TRBJ2-3; D may be TRBD1 (6 bases). Germline assignment: CDR1 SGHRS and CDR2 YFSETQ. The CDR3 extends over 14 amino acids. Trimming shortened V by 5 bases and J by 3 bases, and 13 bases separated the two germline ends. The CDR3 spells CASRPGQETDTQYF. The CDR3 bases are TGCGCCAGCAGGCCGGGACAAGAAACAGATACGCAGTATTTT.

This clonotype has only one observation. This chain joins TRBV11-2 and TRBJ1-4, with D possibly TRBD1 on 5 matching bases. V was pared by 0 bases and J by 8 bases, with 19 bases between. The CDR3 sequence is 17 residues long. The germline gives CDR1 SGHAT, CDR2 FQNNGV. CDR3: CASSLDHRQGGREKLFF. For the CDR3, the DNA is TGTGCCAGCAGCTTAGATCACCGGCAGGGTGGGCGAGAAAAACTGTTTTTT.

This clonotype showed up just once. The chain couples TRBV29-1 to TRBJ2-5, with a tentative D call TRBD2 (6 bases). This CDR3 is built from 12 residues. V was cut by 3 bases and J by 4 bases, with 9 bases left in between. Germline CDR1 SQVTM, CDR2 ANQGSEA. The CDR3 region is CSVDSGGETQYF. For the CDR3, the DNA is TGCAGCGTTGACTCCGGGGGAGAGACCCAGTACTTC.

The sample holds a few counts of this clonotype. The CDR3 sequence: CASSRTGMTDTQYF. CDR3 nucleotide sequence: TGTGCCAGCAGCCGGACAGGGATGACAGATACGCAGTATTTT. The chain uses TRBV7-3 and TRBJ2-3, with TRBD1 matching 8 bases. The CDR3 runs to 14 residues. The germline V gene has CDR1 SGHTA and CDR2 FQGTGA. V gave up 5 bases and J gave up 3 bases; unmatched junction bases: 4.

V gene TRBV7-9 combines with J gene TRBJ1-2, with 10 bases fitting TRBD1. This CDR3 is built from 16 residues. Unmatched junction bases numbered 7, after V lost 3 bases and J lost 3 bases. Germline V CDR1 and CDR2: SEHNR, FQNEAQ (reference sequence). The CDR3 is CASSFFQTGGHYGYTF. The CDR3 nucleotides are TGTGCCAGCAGCTTTTTTCAGACAGGGGGCCACTATGGCTACACCTTC.

The chain carries TRBV25-1 and TRBJ2-5; the D gene is possibly TRBD1 (6 bases). The CDR3 has 13 residues. CDR1 and CDR2 from the germline V gene are MGHDK and SYGVNS. The V end lost 5 bases, the J end lost 3 bases, and 10 bases lay between the germline ends. The CDR3 spells CASSRTEKETQYF. The CDR3 DNA sequence: TGTGCCAGCAGTCGGACAGAGAAAGAGACCCAGTACTTC.

This clonotype was seen a few times. This chain links TRBV12-3 or TRBV12-4 with TRBJ2-3, with TRBD2 as a possible D gene (5 bases). The V end lost 7 bases, the J end lost 2 bases, and 10 bases lay between the germline ends. The CDR3 totals 13 residues. As DNA, the CDR3 is TGTGCCAGCACTAAGCGGCTCACAGATACGCAGTATTTT. Its translation: CASTKRLTDTQYF.

This clonotype was found once. The chain employs TRBV18 and TRBJ2-7, with D unclear. There are 13 residues in the CDR3. V lost 0 bases to trimming and J lost 6 bases, with 9 bases between them. Per the germline V gene, CDR1 is KGHSH and CDR2 is LQKENI. The CDR3, as DNA: TGTGCCAGCTCACCACCGACGGCAAGCGAGCAGTACTTC. Translated, it gives CASSPPTASEQYF. Full variable domain (remainder filled in from reference TRBV18 and TRBJ2-7): NAGVMQNPRHLVRRRGQEARLRCSPMKGHSHVYWYRQLPEEGLKFMVYLQKENIIDESGMPKERFSAEFPKEGPSILRIQQVVRGDSAAYFCASSPPTASEQYFGPGTRLTVT.

V is TRBV6-1 and J is TRBJ2-5, with 11 positions matching TRBD2. The trim removed 2 bases at V and 5 bases at J, leaving 10 bases unmatched. CDR3 length equals 17 residues. The germline gives CDR1 MNHNS, CDR2 SASEGT. This chain's CDR3 is CASSELTSGSSSETQYF. The CDR3 nucleotides are TGTGCCAGCAGTGAATTAACTAGCGGGAGTAGTTCGGAGACCCAGTACTTC.

This chain joins TRBV6-2 or TRBV6-3 and TRBJ1-2, with 12 bases that match TRBD1. V lost 7 bases, J lost 3 bases, and 12 bases stayed unmatched. The CDR3 sequence is 17 residues long. CDR1 and CDR2 (germline): MNHEY, SVGEGT. The CDR3 bases are TGTGCCAGCACCGCCGGGACAGGGGGCAGGTTGTACTATGGCTACACCTTC. Translated, it gives CASTAGTGGRLYYGYTF.

The CDR3 DNA reads TGCAGTGCTAGAGATGAGGCCCGTCTCGCGTATGGCTACACCTTC. Its protein product is CSARDEARLAYGYTF. This sequence joins TRBV20-1 and TRBJ1-2; D is unclear. The CDR3 contains 15 residues. The V gene lost 0 bases and the J gene lost 5 bases, with 16 bases spanning the gap. Germline values: CDR1 DFQATT, CDR2 SNEGSKA (reference sequence).

The chain combines TRBV7-9 with TRBJ2-1; 8 bases line up with TRBD1. The CDR3 length is 16 residues. Germline-derived CDR1 and CDR2 are SEHNR and FQNEAQ (reference sequence). Losses at the gene ends were 3 bases for V and 1 base for J; bases not matched to a gene: 5. The CDR3 spells CASSLRDRISYNEQFF. CDR3 nucleotides: TGTGCCAGCAGCTTGCGGGACAGGATATCCTACAATGAGCAGTTCTTC. Supplemented by reference TRBV7-9 and TRBJ2-1, the full variable domain reads DTGVSQNPRHKITKRGQNVTFRCDPISEHNRLYWYRQTLGQGPEFLTYFQNEAQLEKSRLLSDRFSAERPKGSFSTLEIQRTEQGDSAMYLCASSLRDRISYNEQFFGPGTRLTVL.

V gene TRBV29-1 combines with J gene TRBJ2-3; D is possibly TRBD2 (6 bases). The CDR3 covers 14 residues. V lost 6 bases to trimming and J lost 3 bases, with 16 bases between them. CDR1 is SQVTM, CDR2 ANQGSEA, per germline. This CDR3 reads CSVQRPRGTDTQYF. In nucleotides, the CDR3 is TGCAGCGTCCAGCGACCCCGGGGGACAGATACGCAGTATTTT.

In this sample, this clonotype turned up a few times. This chain uses TRBV5-1 with TRBJ2-7, with D perhaps TRBD2 (6 bases). The length of the CDR3 is 14 residues. The V and J ends lost 0 bases and 4 bases respectively, with 11 bases between them. CDR1 is SGHRS, CDR2 YFSETQ, per germline. The CDR3 loop reads CASSLEAGRYEQYF. CDR3 coding DNA: TGCGCCAGCAGCTTGGAGGCGGGACGGTACGAGCAGTACTTC.

This clonotype has a handful of counts. This chain joins TRBV5-6 and TRBJ2-7; 9 nucleotides line up with TRBD2. This CDR3 has 16 amino acids. V shed 0 bases and J 0 bases; nucleotides not matched to a gene: 4. Looked up from germline, CDR1 is SGHDT and CDR2 is YYEEEE. This chain's CDR3 is CASSLVASGNSYEQYF. The CDR3 DNA sequence: TGTGCCAGCAGCTTGGTAGCTAGCGGGAACTCCTACGAGCAGTACTTC.

Comments on this clonotype: One end of the junction fails to match germline, which may point to a read error. The chain has TRBV12-3 or TRBV12-4 and TRBJ2-6; weak D call: TRBD1 (5 bases). The CDR3 runs 13 residues. CDR3 coding DNA: TGTGCCAGCAGGGATTCTGGGGCCAACGTCCCGACTTTC. As protein: CASRDSGANVPTF.

The sample holds one count of this clonotype. This rearrangement joins TRBV10-3 to TRBJ1-2; D is possibly TRBD1 (5 bases). V was pared by 5 bases and J by 1 base, with 8 bases between. The germline gives CDR1 ENHRY, CDR2 SYGVKD. The CDR3 consists of 13 residues. CDR3 DNA sequence: TGTGCCATCAGTTCCAGGGATAACTATGGCTACACCTTC. Encoded protein: CAISSRDNYGYTF.

This clonotype was seen only a few times. This chain connects TRBV2 to TRBJ1-2, with 7 bases lining up with TRBD1. V shed 6 bases, J shed 2 bases, and the junction held 6 bases outside the gene matches. The germline CDR1 and CDR2 sequences are SNHLY and FYNNEI. This CDR3 contains 14 residues. The chain's CDR3 is CASREQGPNYGYTF. The DNA for the CDR3 is TGTGCCAGCAGAGAACAGGGGCCCAACTATGGCTACACCTTC.

Of note for this clonotype: A read error may explain this, as a much larger clone is one base away. This chain links TRBV5-1 with TRBJ2-7; possibly TRBD1 for D (5 bases). Germline V gene sequence: CDR1 SGHRS, CDR2 YFSETQ. This CDR3 contains 15 residues. V was clipped by 3 bases and J by 7 bases, with 20 bases between them. The CDR3 protein is CASSSRDPPYNEQYF. The CDR3 coding sequence is TGCGCCAGCAGCTCCAGGGATCCCCCCTACAATGAGCAGTACTTC.

V and J are TRBV20-1 and TRBJ1-2; unclear D gene. CDR3 size: 10 residues. Trimming took 3 bases from V and 5 from J, leaving 4 bases between them. CDR1 and CDR2 from the germline V gene are DFQATT and SNEGSKA (reference sequence). The CDR3 sequence: CSASDYGYTF. In DNA, the CDR3 is TGCAGTGCTAGCGATTATGGCTACACCTTC.

The rearrangement links TRBV20-1 to TRBJ2-1; D gene ambiguous. CDR1 and CDR2 from the germline V gene are DFQATT and SNEGSKA (reference sequence). Trimming removed 2 bases at V and 8 bases at J, with 7 bases between. The CDR3 contains 11 residues. The CDR3 DNA follows: TGCAGTGCTAGACCCGTGGATGAGCAGTTCTTC. This translates into CSARPVDEQFF.

The chain couples TRBV11-3 to TRBJ2-5, with D tentatively TRBD1 (5 bases). The germline V and J ends were trimmed by 3 bases and 13 bases, with 21 bases remaining between them. CDR1 is SGHNT, CDR2 YENEEA, per germline. There are 14 residues in the CDR3. Written as DNA, the CDR3 is TGTGCCAGCAGCTTTCGAGGATTGGGGTCAGGGCTGTACTTC. This encodes CASSFRGLGSGLYF.

As regards this clonotype: A much more abundant neighbour one base away suggests this may be a read error. The CDR3 DNA reads TGCAGTGCCCAGCGGGGGGCGGGGAATGAGCAGTACTTC. This codes for CSAQRGAGNEQYF. The genes are TRBV20-1 and TRBJ2-7; TRBD2 agrees at 9 bases. Losses at the gene ends were 6 bases for V and 7 bases for J; bases not matched to a gene: 10. The CDR3 loop spans 13 amino acids. CDR1 is DFQATT, CDR2 SNEGSKA, per germline (reference sequence).

This clonotype was observed a few times. This chain uses TRBV9 with TRBJ2-5; D is perhaps TRBD2 (6 bases). The CDR3 runs 14 residues. Germline CDR1 and CDR2: SGDLS and YYNGEE. Trimming took 3 bases from V and 3 from J, leaving 12 bases between them. CDR3 sequence: CASSARGGEETQYF. The CDR3 nucleotides are TGTGCCAGCAGCGCTAGAGGAGGGGAAGAGACCCAGTACTTC.

The chain uses TRBV4-3 and TRBJ1-1, with a tentative D call TRBD1 (5 bases). V lost 0 bases to trimming and J lost 4 bases, with 9 bases between them. CDR3 length: 14 residues. CDR1 and CDR2 from the germline V gene are LGHNA and YSLEER. CDR3 DNA sequence: TGCGCCAGCAGCCAAGAAAGGCAGGGCACTGAAGCTTTCTTT. Translated: CASSQERQGTEAFF.

The J gene is TRBJ2-4, the V gene TRBV6-5; TRBD1 might be the D (5 bases). The CDR3 extends over 15 amino acids. CDR1 and CDR2 from the germline V gene are MNHEY and SVGAGI. The V and J ends lost 5 bases and 1 base respectively, with 12 bases between them. The CDR3: CASSDGHAAKNIQYF. DNA for the CDR3: TGTGCCAGCAGTGACGGACACGCCGCCAAAAACATTCAGTACTTC.

With regard to this clonotype: Relative to the germline gene, one junction end is altered; a read error may explain this. The V gene is TRBV6-2 or TRBV6-3, the J gene TRBJ2-3; 13 bases map to TRBD2. Germline assignment: CDR1 MNHEY and CDR2 SVGEGT. There are 17 residues in the CDR3. Here the CDR3 reads CANSYSGTSGITDTQYF. The CDR3 DNA sequence: TGTGCCAACAGTTACTCGGGGACTAGCGGGATCACAGATACGCAGTATTTT.

This clonotype has only one observation. CDR3 protein: CSAAGLNTQYF. As DNA, the CDR3 is TGCAGTGCGGCCGGACTGAATACGCAGTATTTT. V gene TRBV20-1 combines with J gene TRBJ2-3; possibly TRBD2 for D (5 bases). The length of the CDR3 is 11 residues. In germline, CDR1 is DFQATT, CDR2 SNEGSKA (reference sequence). V lost 6 bases, J lost 7 bases, and 11 bases lay in between.